The entry below describes one T cell receptor beta chain. Libraries were prepared by immunoSEQ multiplex PCR; TCRdb keeps only in-frame clonotypes and omits some of them. The table lists nearly 250,000 clones, approximately 90% of them singletons. The data originate from a study of blood T cell repertoires in COVID-19. Exposed enrollees had met someone with a PCR-confirmed or clinician-diagnosed COVID-19 case at some point within the 2 weeks before study entry. Deletions cut 4 bases from V and 4 bases from J, with 22 bases between. Germline CDR1 reads SGHAT; CDR2 reads FQNNGV. The CDR3 has 17 amino acids.

The sample comprised PBMCs or T cells enriched from blood (not recorded which). V and J are TRBV11-2 and TRBJ2-5; D unclear. The origin of this receptor is a man aged 50-59 years who had been exposed to COVID-19. CDR3 sequence: CASSSTSTDPKRETQYF. The CDR3 region has the DNA TGTGCCAGCAGCTCCACATCAACGGATCCGAAGCGAGAGACCCAGTACTTC.